These 26 T cell receptor beta chains were all obtained from the same sample, sequenced in a study of shared clonotypes between healthy human individuals. The table came from immunoSEQ multiplex PCR; TCRdb's copy has only in-frame clones and leaves some out. The data contain about 490,000 clones, 79% of them singletons. The material sequenced was PBMCs. These receptors were taken from a woman aged 35 to 49 in good health. Some clones in this sample may be carry-over from other donors' samples.

V usage is TRBV5-5 and J usage is TRBJ2-2, with TRBD1 matching over 7 bases. The V gene end was trimmed by 4 bases and the J gene end by 3 bases; junction bases not matched to a gene: 6. Germline CDR1 and CDR2: SGHKS and YYEKEE (reference sequence). The CDR3 has 15 residues. The CDR3 loop reads CASSPTGLDTGELFF. The CDR3 nucleotides are TGTGCCAGCAGCCCGACAGGGCTGGACACCGGGGAGCTGTTTTTT.

This clone was seen once. This sequence joins TRBV6-1 and TRBJ2-7; D unclear. Germline CDR1 is MNHNS and CDR2 is SASEGT. This CDR3 region has 13 residues. CDR3 bases: TGTGGAACCAATCTCGACTTGTTCGACGAGCAGTACTTC. It translates to CGTNLDLFDEQYF.

The V call is TRBV7-8, the J call TRBJ2-7; TRBD2 matches at 7 bases. The CDR3 is 16 amino acids. Germline trimming cut 5 bases from V and 3 bases from J; bases unmatched to any gene: 13. The germline gives CDR1 SGHVS, CDR2 FQNEAQ. In nucleotides, the CDR3 is TGTGCCAGCAGCCCCCCTGGGGAGCGGGGCCTCTACGAGCAGTACTTC. This codes for CASSPPGERGLYEQYF.

The CDR3 DNA is TGTGCCAGCAGCCCCACTACGACAGTTACGAACACTGAAGCTTTCTTT. Encoded protein: CASSPTTTVTNTEAFF. The chain uses TRBV7-3 and TRBJ1-1; possibly TRBD1 for D (5 bases). The V and J ends lost 5 bases and 1 base respectively, with 17 bases between them. Germline V gives CDR1 SGHTA, CDR2 FQGTGA. The CDR3 loop spans 16 amino acids.

This chain uses TRBV5-1 with TRBJ1-1; no clear D. The CDR3 is 15 amino acids. Trimming cost V 1 base and J 5 bases, with 15 bases left between them. Germline lookup yields CDR1 SGHRS and CDR2 YFSETQ. The CDR3 region is CASSLIGEGGTEAFF. CDR3 DNA: TGCGCCAGCAGCTTGATTGGCGAGGGAGGGACTGAAGCTTTCTTT.

V gene TRBV29-1 combines with J gene TRBJ2-5; D assignment may be TRBD1 or TRBD2 (5 bases each). The CDR3 contains 16 residues. Germline V lookup: CDR1 SQVTM, CDR2 ANQGSEA. The V and J ends lost 3 bases and 5 bases respectively, with 22 bases between them. This CDR3 is CSVDLDSPTWGETQYF. CDR3 nucleotide sequence: TGCAGCGTTGATTTAGACAGCCCGACTTGGGGGGAGACCCAGTACTTC.

This rearrangement joins TRBV9 to TRBJ2-3; 7 bases fit TRBD1. Per the germline V gene, CDR1 is SGDLS and CDR2 is YYNGEE. The trim removed 4 bases at V and 1 base at J, leaving 6 bases unmatched. The CDR3 is 15 residues long. In DNA form, the CDR3 reads TGTGCCAGCAGCCCCACAGGACAGGGCACAGATACGCAGTATTTT. Translation gives CASSPTGQGTDTQYF. Supplemented by reference TRBV9 and TRBJ2-3, the full variable domain reads DSGVTQTPKHLITATGQRVTLRCSPRSGDLSVYWYQQSLDQGLQFLIQYYNGEERAKGNILERFSAQQFPDLHSELNLSSLELGDSALYFCASSPTGQGTDTQYFGPGTRLTVL.

This CDR3 reads CASSARGSRYLQETQYF. The CDR3, as DNA: TGTGCCAGCAGCGCCCGGGGCAGTCGATACTTACAAGAGACCCAGTACTTC. The gene calls are TRBV9 and TRBJ2-5, with D perhaps being TRBD1 or TRBD2 (5 bases each). The CDR3 totals 17 residues. V dropped 3 bases and J dropped 2 bases, with 20 bases sitting between them. The germline gives CDR1 SGDLS, CDR2 YYNGEE.

The chain recombines TRBV28 with TRBJ1-1, with no clear D. V was trimmed by 9 bases and J by 3 bases, leaving 23 bases between them. Germline lookup yields CDR1 MDHEN and CDR2 SYDVKM. This CDR3 contains 16 residues. CDR3 coding DNA: TGTGCCAGTCACTTAGGGCCAGACGTGGTGTACACTGAAGCTTTCTTT. Encoded protein: CASHLGPDVVYTEAFF.

V is TRBV6-6 and J is TRBJ2-5; 10 positions match TRBD2. Germline V gene lookup returns CDR1 MNHNY and CDR2 SVGAGI (reference sequence). The junction had 6 bases not matched to a gene; V was cut back by 7 bases and J by 4 bases. The CDR3 contains 14 residues. The CDR3 spells CASNLLAGGETQYF. The CDR3, as DNA: TGTGCCAGCAACCTTTTAGCGGGAGGAGAGACCCAGTACTTC.

As concerns this clone: A far more abundant clone sits one base away, making this likely a read error. Because it lacks the conserved phenylalanine or tryptophan at the end, this CDR3 is likely a read error. The rearrangement links TRBV28 to TRBJ1-5; D is perhaps TRBD1 (6 bases). The germline V and J ends were trimmed by 3 bases and 6 bases, with 12 bases remaining between them. Germline CDR1 and CDR2: MDHEN and SYDVKM. The CDR3 totals 14 residues. DNA for the CDR3: TGTGCCAGCAGTTTTGGGGGGGCGGGTCAGCCCCAGCATCTT. This translates into CASSFGGAGQPQHL.

The CDR3 region is CASSTPREAFF. CDR3 sequence (DNA): TGTGCCAGCAGTACCCCACGTGAAGCTTTCTTT. This chain uses TRBV28 with TRBJ1-1; no clear D. In germline, CDR1 is MDHEN, CDR2 SYDVKM. The CDR3 has 11 amino acids. Trimming shortened V by 5 bases and J by 7 bases, and 8 bases separated the two germline ends. The full variable domain, completed using reference TRBV28 and TRBJ1-1, is DVKVTQSSRYLVKRTGEKVFLECVQDMDHENMFWYRQDPGLGLRLIYFSYDVKMKEKGDIPEGYSVSREKKERFSLILESASTNQTSMYLCASSTPREAFFGQGTRLTVV.

Points on this clone: Being one base from a much bigger clone, this may be a read error. The sample contains more than one DNA sequence encoding this CDR3. The chain recombines TRBV5-1 with TRBJ1-1; 7 bases match TRBD1. CDR3 size: 13 residues. CDR1 is SGHRS, CDR2 YFSETQ, per germline. The CDR3 sequence: CASSVQGNAEAFF. The CDR3 bases are TGCGCCAGCAGCGTACAGGGGAACGCTGAAGCCTTCTTT.

The V and J genes are TRBV4-1 and TRBJ2-3; D is possibly TRBD1 or TRBD2 (6 bases each). V lost 3 bases, J lost 3 bases, and 19 bases lay in between. CDR1 is MGHRA, CDR2 YSYEKL, per germline. The CDR3 totals 17 residues. In DNA form, the CDR3 reads TGCGCCAGCAGCCAGGACGCCGGGGGCAGAGCAACAGATACGCAGTATTTT. It encodes CASSQDAGGRATDTQYF.

This clone was recorded many times. The genes are TRBV4-2 and TRBJ2-3, with 8 bases fitting TRBD2. The CDR3 consists of 16 residues. Germline V lookup: CDR1 LGHNA, CDR2 YNFKEQ. V lost 1 base and J lost 4; bases outside the gene matches: 7. CDR3 in DNA: TGTGCCAGCAGCCAAGCGCTAGCGGGTGGAGCAGATACGCAGTATTTT. It encodes CASSQALAGGADTQYF.

This clone has more than one count but fewer than ten. The genes are TRBV6-5 and TRBJ2-1; 8 bases map to TRBD2. CDR3 length: 13 residues. V lost 5 bases to trimming and J lost 15 bases; unmatched junction nucleotides: 12. Germline V gene lookup returns CDR1 MNHEY and CDR2 SVGAGI. The CDR3 region has the DNA TGTGCCAGCAGTCCCAACACTAGCGGTCTCAGGTTCTTC. This codes for CASSPNTSGLRFF.

The chain combines TRBV20-1 with TRBJ1-1; no definite D call. Trimming removed 3 bases from V and 4 bases from J, with 6 bases in between. From germline, CDR1 is DFQATT and CDR2 SNEGSKA (reference sequence). CDR3 length: 11 residues. The CDR3 loop is CSASRFTEAFF. The CDR3 DNA reads TGCAGTGCTAGCAGGTTCACTGAAGCTTTCTTT.

V gene TRBV30 combines with J gene TRBJ2-3, with D possibly matching TRBD2 (5 bases). Germline CDR1 is GTSNPN and CDR2 is SVGIG (reference sequence). The V gene lost 3 bases and the J gene lost 0 bases, with 7 bases spanning the gap. CDR3 length equals 13 residues. The CDR3 DNA reads TGTGCCTGGAGGAGAGGGAGCACAGATACGCAGTATTTT. Translation gives CAWRRGSTDTQYF. Together with reference TRBV30 and TRBJ2-3, the CDR3 gives the full variable domain: SQTIHQWPATLVQPVGSPLSLECTVEGTSNPNLYWYRQAAGRGLQLLFYSVGIGQISSEVPQNLSASRPQDRQFILSSKKLLLSDSGFYLCAWRRGSTDTQYFGPGTRLTVL.

This chain connects TRBV6-1 to TRBJ1-1, with TRBD1 matching over 7 bases. The CDR3 consists of 15 residues. Germline values: CDR1 MNHNS, CDR2 SASEGT. The junction had 5 bases not matched to a gene; V was cut back by 4 bases and J by 0 bases. The CDR3 bases are TGTGCCAGCAGTGGCGAGGGGGCAATGAACACTGAAGCTTTCTTT. Its protein product is CASSGEGAMNTEAFF.

This sequence joins TRBV2 and TRBJ2-1; 14 bases map to TRBD2. Germline lookup yields CDR1 SNHLY and CDR2 FYNNEI. The ends lost 2 bases at V and 8 bases at J; junction bases unmatched: 5. CDR3 length equals 16 residues. The CDR3 region is CASSETGLAGVDEQFF. CDR3 nucleotide sequence: TGTGCCAGCAGTGAAACGGGACTAGCGGGAGTAGATGAGCAGTTCTTC.

The rearrangement joins TRBV9 to TRBJ2-5; 12 positions match TRBD1. Germline trimming cut 3 bases from V and 5 bases from J; bases unmatched to any gene: 5. Germline V gene sequence: CDR1 SGDLS, CDR2 YYNGEE. The CDR3 spans 15 residues. CDR3 nucleotide sequence: TGTGCCAGCAGCGCGGGACAGGGGGCGTGGGAGACCCAGTACTTC. Amino acid sequence: CASSAGQGAWETQYF.

The chain uses TRBV5-5 and TRBJ2-7; D is ambiguous. V lost 4 bases to trimming and J lost 3 bases, with 8 bases between them. Germline V gene lookup returns CDR1 SGHKS and CDR2 YYEKEE (reference sequence). This CDR3 spans 12 amino acids. The DNA of the CDR3 is TGTGCCAGCAGCCAGCCCGGCTACGAGCAGTACTTC. Translation: CASSQPGYEQYF.

V gene TRBV7-5 combines with J gene TRBJ2-7; TRBD2 is the table's D call and was not checked against the DNA. TRBV7-5 is given as a pseudogene. This CDR3 is 13 amino acids long. The CDR3 DNA follows: TGTGCCAGCAGCTTTACCGGGGGCTACGAGCAGTACTTC. Its protein is CASSFTGGYEQYF.

The rearrangement joins TRBV29-1 to TRBJ2-1, with TRBD1 as a possible D gene (5 bases). V lost 6 bases to trimming and J lost 8 bases, with 20 bases between them. Germline CDR1 reads SQVTM; CDR2 reads ANQGSEA. The CDR3 is 14 amino acids. This chain's CDR3 is CSVVSPQGVHEQFF. The CDR3, as DNA: TGCAGCGTGGTAAGCCCGCAAGGGGTTCATGAGCAGTTCTTC.

V gene TRBV29-1 combines with J gene TRBJ1-1; maybe TRBD1 (6 bases). The CDR3 spans 13 residues. Trimming shortened V by 1 base and J by 6 bases, and 12 bases separated the two germline ends. CDR1 is SQVTM, CDR2 ANQGSEA, per germline. The CDR3 is CSVEVVRGAEAFF. The CDR3 coding sequence is TGCAGCGTTGAAGTGGTAAGGGGGGCTGAAGCTTTCTTT.

The rearrangement links TRBV28 to TRBJ1-5; maybe TRBD1 (5 bases). Trimming removed 7 bases from V and 7 bases from J, with 20 bases in between. Germline V CDR1 and CDR2: MDHEN, SYDVKM. The CDR3 has 15 residues. DNA for the CDR3: TGTGCCAGCACGGTTGTGGGAGGGACGAGGCAGCCCCAGCATTTT. As protein: CASTVVGGTRQPQHF. Filled out from reference TRBV28 and TRBJ1-5, the complete variable domain reads DVKVTQSSRYLVKRTGEKVFLECVQDMDHENMFWYRQDPGLGLRLIYFSYDVKMKEKGDIPEGYSVSREKKERFSLILESASTNQTSMYLCASTVVGGTRQPQHFGDGTRLSIL.